This T cell receptor (beta chain) was identified during a study of T cell changes during pregnancy in multiple sclerosis. The method was immunoSEQ multiplex PCR; TCRdb's version includes in-frame clones alone and lacks a portion of them. Here the sample spans roughly 61,000 clones, roughly nine tenths being singletons. The origin of this receptor is a female donor in good health, enrolled as a control in a pregnancy study. The specimen comprised peripheral blood, sampled in the first trimester of pregnancy.

The chain's CDR3 is CASSPAGNSPLHF. The CDR3 DNA reads as TGTGCCAGCAGCCCGGCGGGTAATTCACCCCTCCACTTT. V usage is TRBV9 and J usage is TRBJ1-6; no clear D. This CDR3 is built from 13 residues. Germline assignment: CDR1 SGDLS and CDR2 YYNGEE. With 4 bases removed from V and 6 bases from J, the gap between germline ends came to 8 bases.